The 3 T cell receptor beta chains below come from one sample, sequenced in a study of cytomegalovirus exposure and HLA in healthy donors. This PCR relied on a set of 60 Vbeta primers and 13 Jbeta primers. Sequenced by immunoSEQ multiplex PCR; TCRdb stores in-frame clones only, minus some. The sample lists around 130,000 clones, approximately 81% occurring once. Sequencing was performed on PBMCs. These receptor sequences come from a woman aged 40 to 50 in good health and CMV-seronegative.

The CDR3 here is CATSRVRVNNYGYTF. CDR3 DNA sequence: TGTGCCACCAGCAGAGTTAGAGTAAATAACTATGGCTACACCTTC. The chain uses TRBV15 and TRBJ1-2; D is ambiguous. Trimming left V 1 base short and J 1 base short, with 10 bases between. Germline V gene lookup returns CDR1 LNHNV and CDR2 YYDKDF (reference sequence). The CDR3 is 15 residues long.

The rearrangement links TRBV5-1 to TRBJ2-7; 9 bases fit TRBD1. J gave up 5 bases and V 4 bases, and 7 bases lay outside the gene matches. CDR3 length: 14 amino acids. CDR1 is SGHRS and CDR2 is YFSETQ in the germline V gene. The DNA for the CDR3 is TGCGCCAGCAGCCCGGGACAGGGTATACACGAGCAGTACTTC. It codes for CASSPGQGIHEQYF.

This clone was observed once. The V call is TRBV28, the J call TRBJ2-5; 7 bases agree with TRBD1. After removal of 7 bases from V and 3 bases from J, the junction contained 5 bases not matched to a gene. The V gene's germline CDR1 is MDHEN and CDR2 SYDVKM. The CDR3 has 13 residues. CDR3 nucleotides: TGTGCCAGCATGAGGGGGCCGAAAGAGACCCAGTACTTC. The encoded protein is CASMRGPKETQYF.